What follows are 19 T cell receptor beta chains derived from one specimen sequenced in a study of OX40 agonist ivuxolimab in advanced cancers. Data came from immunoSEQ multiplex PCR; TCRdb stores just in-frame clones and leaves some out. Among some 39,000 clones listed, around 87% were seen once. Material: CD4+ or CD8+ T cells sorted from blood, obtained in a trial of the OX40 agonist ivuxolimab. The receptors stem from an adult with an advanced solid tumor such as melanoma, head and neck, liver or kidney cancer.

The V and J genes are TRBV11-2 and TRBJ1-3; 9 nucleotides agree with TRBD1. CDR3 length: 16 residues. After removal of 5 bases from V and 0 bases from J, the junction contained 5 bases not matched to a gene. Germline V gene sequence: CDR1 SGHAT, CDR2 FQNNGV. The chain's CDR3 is CASSLGTGYSGNTIYF. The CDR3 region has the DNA TGTGCCAGCAGCCTGGGGACAGGGTACTCTGGAAACACCATATATTTT.

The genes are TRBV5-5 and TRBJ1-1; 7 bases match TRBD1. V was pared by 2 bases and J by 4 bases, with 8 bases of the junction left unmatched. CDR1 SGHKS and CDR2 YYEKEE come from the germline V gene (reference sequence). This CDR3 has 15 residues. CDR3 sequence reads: CASSLGGAGVTEAFF. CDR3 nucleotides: TGTGCCAGCAGCTTAGGGGGCGCGGGTGTCACTGAAGCTTTCTTT. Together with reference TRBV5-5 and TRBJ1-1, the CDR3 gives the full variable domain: DAGVTQSPTHLIKTRGQQVTLRCSPISGHKSVSWYQQVLGQGPQFIFQYYEKEERGRGNFPDRFSARQFPNYSSELNVNALLLGDSALYLCASSLGGAGVTEAFFGQGTRLTVV.

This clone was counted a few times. CDR3 in DNA: TGTGCCAGCAGCCCTCTCGAGGACAGGGCTATTGGCTACACCTTC. Its protein is CASSPLEDRAIGYTF. J is TRBJ1-2 and V is TRBV7-9; 8 bases line up with TRBD1. The CDR3 spans 15 residues. V dropped 5 bases and J dropped 7; count of bases not matched to a gene: 12. Germline values: CDR1 SEHNR, CDR2 FQNEAQ (reference sequence).

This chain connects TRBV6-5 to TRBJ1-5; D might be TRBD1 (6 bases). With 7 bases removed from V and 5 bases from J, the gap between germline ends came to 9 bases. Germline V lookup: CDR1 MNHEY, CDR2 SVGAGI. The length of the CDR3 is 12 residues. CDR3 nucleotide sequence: TGTGCCAGCAAACAGGGAGATCAGCCCCAGCATTTT. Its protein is CASKQGDQPQHF.

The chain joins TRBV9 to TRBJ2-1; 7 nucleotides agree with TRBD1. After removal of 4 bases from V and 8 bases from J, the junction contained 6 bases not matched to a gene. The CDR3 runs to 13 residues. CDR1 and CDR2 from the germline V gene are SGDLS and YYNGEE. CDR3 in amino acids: CASSTTGFHEQFF. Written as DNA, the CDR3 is TGTGCCAGCAGCACGACAGGGTTCCATGAGCAGTTCTTC.

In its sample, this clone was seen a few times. CDR3 in amino acids: CASSLAATGYGYTF. CDR3 DNA sequence: TGCGCCAGCAGCTTGGCAGCCACGGGCTATGGCTACACCTTC. The chain couples TRBV5-1 to TRBJ1-2; D ambiguous. This CDR3 spans 14 amino acids. V was shortened by 0 bases and J by 4 bases, with 10 bases between the two germline ends. The germline gives CDR1 SGHRS, CDR2 YFSETQ.

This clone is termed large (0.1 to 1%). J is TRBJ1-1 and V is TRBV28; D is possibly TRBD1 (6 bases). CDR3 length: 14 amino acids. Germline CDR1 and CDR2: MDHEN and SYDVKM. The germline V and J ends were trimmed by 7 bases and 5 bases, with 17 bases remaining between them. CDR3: CASNLGGAGTEAFF. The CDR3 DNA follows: TGTGCCAGCAACTTAGGGGGGGCTGGAACTGAAGCTTTCTTT.

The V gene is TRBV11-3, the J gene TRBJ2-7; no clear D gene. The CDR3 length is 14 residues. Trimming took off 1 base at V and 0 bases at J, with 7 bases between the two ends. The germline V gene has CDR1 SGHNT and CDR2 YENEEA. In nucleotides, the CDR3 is TGTGCCAGCAGCTTAGCGTCCGCCTCCTACGAGCAGTACTTC. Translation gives CASSLASASYEQYF.

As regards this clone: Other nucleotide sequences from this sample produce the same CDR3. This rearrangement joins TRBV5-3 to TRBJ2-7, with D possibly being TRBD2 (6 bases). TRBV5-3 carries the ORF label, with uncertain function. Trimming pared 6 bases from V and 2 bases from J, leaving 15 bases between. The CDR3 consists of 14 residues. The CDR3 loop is CARIRAGPAYEQYF. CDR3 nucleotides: TGTGCCAGAATCAGGGCGGGGCCCGCCTACGAGCAGTACTTC.

In DNA form, the CDR3 reads TGTGCCAGCTACCTCCGGGTCGAGAGTGACATAGCCAAAAACATTCAGTACTTC. Translation: CASYLRVESDIAKNIQYF. The chain recombines TRBV5-4 with TRBJ2-4; unclear D gene. Trimming removed 7 bases at V and 0 bases at J, with 23 bases between. CDR1 and CDR2 (germline): SGHNT, YYREEE (reference sequence). The CDR3 is made up of 18 amino acids.

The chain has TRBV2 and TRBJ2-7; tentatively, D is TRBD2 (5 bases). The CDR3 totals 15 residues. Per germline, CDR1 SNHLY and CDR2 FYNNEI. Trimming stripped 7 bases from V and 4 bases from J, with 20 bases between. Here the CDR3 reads CASTPTLTRGYEQYF. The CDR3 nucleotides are TGTGCCAGCACCCCGACCTTAACCCGAGGGTACGAGCAGTACTTC.

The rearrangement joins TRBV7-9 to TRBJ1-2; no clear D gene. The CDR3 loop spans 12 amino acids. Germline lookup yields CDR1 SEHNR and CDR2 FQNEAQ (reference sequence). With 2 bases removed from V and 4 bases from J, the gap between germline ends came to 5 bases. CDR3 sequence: CASSLFLYGYTF. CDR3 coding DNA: TGTGCCAGCAGCTTATTTCTCTATGGCTACACCTTC.

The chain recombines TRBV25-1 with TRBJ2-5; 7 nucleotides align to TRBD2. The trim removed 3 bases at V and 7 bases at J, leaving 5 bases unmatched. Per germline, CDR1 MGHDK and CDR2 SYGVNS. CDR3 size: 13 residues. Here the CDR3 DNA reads TGTGCCAGCAGTGAGGTCGGGGAGGGGACCCAGTACTTC. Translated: CASSEVGEGTQYF.

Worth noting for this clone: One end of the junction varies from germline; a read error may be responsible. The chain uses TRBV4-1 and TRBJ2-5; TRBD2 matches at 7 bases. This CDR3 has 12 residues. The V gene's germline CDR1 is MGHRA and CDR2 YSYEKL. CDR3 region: CASSPLGEGRHF. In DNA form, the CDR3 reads TGCGCCAGCAGCCCCCTTGGGGAGGGCCGACACTTC.

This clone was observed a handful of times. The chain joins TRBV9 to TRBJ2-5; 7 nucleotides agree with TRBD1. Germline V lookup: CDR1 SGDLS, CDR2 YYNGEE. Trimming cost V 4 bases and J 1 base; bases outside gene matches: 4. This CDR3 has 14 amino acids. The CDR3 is CASSIGTAQETQYF. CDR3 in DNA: TGTGCCAGCAGCATCGGGACAGCCCAAGAGACCCAGTACTTC.

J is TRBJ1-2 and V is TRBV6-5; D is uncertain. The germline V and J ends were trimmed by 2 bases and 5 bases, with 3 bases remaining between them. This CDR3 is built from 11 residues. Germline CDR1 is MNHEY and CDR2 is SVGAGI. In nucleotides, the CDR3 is TGTGCCAGCAGTTACGGGTATGGCTACACCTTC. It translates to CASSYGYGYTF.

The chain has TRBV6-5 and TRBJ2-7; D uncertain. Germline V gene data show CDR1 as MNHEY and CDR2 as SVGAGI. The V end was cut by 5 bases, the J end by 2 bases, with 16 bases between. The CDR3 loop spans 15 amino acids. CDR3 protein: CASSPSRGSTYEQYF. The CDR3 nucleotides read TGTGCCAGCAGTCCCTCCCGAGGTAGCACCTACGAGCAGTACTTC.

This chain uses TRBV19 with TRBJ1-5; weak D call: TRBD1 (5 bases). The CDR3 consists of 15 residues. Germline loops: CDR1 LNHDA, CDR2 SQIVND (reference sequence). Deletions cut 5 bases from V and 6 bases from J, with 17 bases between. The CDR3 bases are TGTGCCAGTAGTCGGGGACCCCGGTCAGGTCAGCCCCAGCATTTT. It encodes CASSRGPRSGQPQHF.

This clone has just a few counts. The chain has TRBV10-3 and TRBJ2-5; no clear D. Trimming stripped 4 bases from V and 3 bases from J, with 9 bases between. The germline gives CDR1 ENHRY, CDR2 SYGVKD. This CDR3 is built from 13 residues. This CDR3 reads CAISGSREETQYF. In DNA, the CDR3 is TGTGCCATCAGTGGTAGTCGGGAAGAGACCCAGTACTTC.